This TCR beta chain appears in the sequencing data of a study of blood T cells in healthy people across ages. This CDR3 comprises 12 residues. Trimming removed 0 bases from V and 5 bases from J, with 6 bases in between. Germline V CDR1 and CDR2: DFQATT, SNEGSKA (reference sequence). A sample-barcoded 5' primer and a J-beta primer mix were used in a second PCR of about 6 to 12 cycles. MiXCR, applied by TCRdb to the 5' RACE reads, yields one record per CDR3 protein. Among about a million distinct CDR3 sequences listed, 30% to 40% were seen once. The material sequenced was blood. The chain joins TRBV20-1 to TRBJ2-3; D not certain. The source is a man younger than 35 in good health. The CDR3 DNA sequence: TGCAGTGCTAGAGATCCGGGAGATACGCAGTATTTT. Amino acids: CSARDPGDTQYF.